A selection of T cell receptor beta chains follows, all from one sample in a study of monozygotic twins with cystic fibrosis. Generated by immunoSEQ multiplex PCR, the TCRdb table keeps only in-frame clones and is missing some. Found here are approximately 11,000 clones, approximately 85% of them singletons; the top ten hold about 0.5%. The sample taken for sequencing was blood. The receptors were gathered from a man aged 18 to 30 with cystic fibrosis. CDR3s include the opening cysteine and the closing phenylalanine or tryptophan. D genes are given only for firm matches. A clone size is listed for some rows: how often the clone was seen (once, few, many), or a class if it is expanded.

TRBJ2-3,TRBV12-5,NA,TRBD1,TGTGCTAGTGGTTCTTGGACAGGGGTGGGTATAGATACGCAGTATTTT,CASGSWTGVGIDTQYF
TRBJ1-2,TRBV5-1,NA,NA,TGCGCCAGCAGCTCGGATAGGAGGACAGCTCCCATTTATGGCTACACCTTC,CASSSDRRTAPIYGYTF
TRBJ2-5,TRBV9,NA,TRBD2,TGTGCCAGCAGCGTCCCGGGACTAGGAGAGACCCAGTACTTC,CASSVPGLGETQYF
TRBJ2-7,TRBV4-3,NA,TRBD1,TGCGCCAGCAGCCAAGATCTAGGACAGGAAGCCTACGAGCAGTACTTC,CASSQDLGQEAYEQYF
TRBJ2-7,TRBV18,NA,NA,TGTGCCAGCTCCCCCGCGGCAGGGAGTCCCTACGAGCAGTACTTC,CASSPAAGSPYEQYF
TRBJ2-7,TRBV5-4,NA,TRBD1,TGTGCCAGCAGCTTGGGGGGGACAGGGAGCAACGAGCAGTACTTC,CASSLGGTGSNEQYF
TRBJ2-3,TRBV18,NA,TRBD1,TGTGCCAGCTCACCATCCCGACAGGGCGCGAGCACAGATACGCAGTATTTT,CASSPSRQGASTDTQYF
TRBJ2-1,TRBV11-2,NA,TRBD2,TGCCCCCGGGGTGACCCGGGAGGGCATGAGCAGTTCTTC,CPRGDPGGHEQFF
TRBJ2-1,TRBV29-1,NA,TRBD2,TGCAGCGTCTCGGGACAATGGACTAGCGGGAGGGCCCGGAATGAGCAGTTCTTC,CSVSGQWTSGRARNEQFF
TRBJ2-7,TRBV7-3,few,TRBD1,TGTGCCAGCAGCACACCGGGACAGGGTTGGTGCGAGCAGTACTTC,CASSTPGQGWCEQYF
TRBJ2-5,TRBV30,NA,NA,TGTGCCTGGAGTGGCTACAGGAGCCGGGAGACCCAGTACTTC,CAWSGYRSRETQYF
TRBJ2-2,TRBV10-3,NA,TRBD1,TGTGCCATCCAGGGGGACAGGGGGCAGTCCGGGGAGCTGTTTTTT,CAIQGDRGQSGELFF
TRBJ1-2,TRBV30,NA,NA,TGTGCCTGGGGGCCTCACGGTCGCGGCTACACCTTC,CAWGPHGRGYTF
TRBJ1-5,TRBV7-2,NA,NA,TGTGCCAGCAGCTTAGACGCGGGGGGCAATCAGCCCCAGCATTTT,CASSLDAGGNQPQHF
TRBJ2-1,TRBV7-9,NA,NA,TGTGCCAGCAGCGAAAAAGTTGGTGAGCAGTTCTTC,CASSEKVGEQFF
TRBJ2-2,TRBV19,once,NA,TGTGCCAGTAGATCGCTGAACACCGGGGAGCTGTTTTTT,CASRSLNTGELFF
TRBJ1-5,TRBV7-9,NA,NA,TGTGCCAGCAGCCCGGGGGAGTGGAGCAATCAGCCCCAGCATTTT,CASSPGEWSNQPQHF
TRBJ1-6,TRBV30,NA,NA,TGTGCCTGGACAACCATGGTTGGGGGAGATTCACCCCTCCACTTT,CAWTTMVGGDSPLHF
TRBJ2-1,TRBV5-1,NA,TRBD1,TGCGCCAGCAGCATCGGGACAGGGACTCAAAATGAGCAGTTCTTC,CASSIGTGTQNEQFF
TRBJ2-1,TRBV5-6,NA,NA,TGTGCCAGCAGCTTGGCCGCAGGACTGCAGTTCTTC,CASSLAAGLQFF
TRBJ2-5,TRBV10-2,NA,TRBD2,TGCGCCAGCCAACTAGCGGGAGGGATTGAGACCCAGTACTTC,CASQLAGGIETQYF
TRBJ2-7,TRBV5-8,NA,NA,TGTGCCAGCAGATACCCTCATTCACCCTACGAGCAGTACTTC,CASRYPHSPYEQYF
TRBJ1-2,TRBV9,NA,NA,TGTGCCAGCAGCCAAAAACCGAACGGTGGCTACACCTTC,CASSQKPNGGYTF
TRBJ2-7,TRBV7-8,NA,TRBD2,TGTGCCAGCAGCCTAGGGAGGGCGACCTACGAGCAGTACTTC,CASSLGRATYEQYF
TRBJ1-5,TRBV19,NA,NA,TGTGCCAGTAGTGTCTTCAGGGATCCCCCATATCAGCCCCAGCATTTT,CASSVFRDPPYQPQHF
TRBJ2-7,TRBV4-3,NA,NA,TGCGCCAGCAGCCAAGATATGGGAAATCCCTACGAGCAGTACTTC,CASSQDMGNPYEQYF
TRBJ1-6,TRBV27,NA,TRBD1,TGTGCCAGCAGTGAACCGGGACAGCGCGTTAATTCACCCCTCCACTTT,CASSEPGQRVNSPLHF
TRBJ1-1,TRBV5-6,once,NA,TGTGCCAGTAGCTTGAATTGGCACACTGAAGCTTTCTTT,CASSLNWHTEAFF
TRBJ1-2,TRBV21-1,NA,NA,TGTGCCAGCAGCTGTCAACACCAATCTAACTATGGCTACACCTTC,CASSCQHQSNYGYTF
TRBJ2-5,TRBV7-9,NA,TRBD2,TGTGCCAGCAGCTTAGGGCTAGCGGGGATCGAGACCCAGTACTTC,CASSLGLAGIETQYF
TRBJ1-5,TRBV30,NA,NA,TGTGCCTGGAGTGTAACTCGGACACTTGGTTATAGCAATCAGCCCCAGCATTTT,CAWSVTRTLGYSNQPQHF
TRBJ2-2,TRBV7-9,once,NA,TGTGCCAGCAGCTACGGCCTCGGGGAGCTGTTTTTT,CASSYGLGELFF
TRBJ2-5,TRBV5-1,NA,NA,TGCGCCAGCAGCTTGGCGGACTCGACGGGGACCCAGTACTTC,CASSLADSTGTQYF
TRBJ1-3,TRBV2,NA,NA,TGTGCCAGCAGTGGCGGGGTGGGGGCTGGAAACACCATATATTTT,CASSGGVGAGNTIYF
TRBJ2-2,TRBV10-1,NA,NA,TGCGCCAGCAGGAGGACGGAGAACACCGGGGAGCTGTTTTTT,CASRRTENTGELFF
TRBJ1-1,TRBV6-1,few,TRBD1,TGTGCCATTAGTACAGGGGAGAACACTGAAGCTTTCTTT,CAISTGENTEAFF
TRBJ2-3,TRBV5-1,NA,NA,TGCGCCAGCAGCTTGGACAGCTCCACAGATACGCAGTATTTT,CASSLDSSTDTQYF
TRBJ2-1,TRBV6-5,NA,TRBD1,TGTGCCAGCAGCGCCGGGACAGGGACGATGAATGAGCAGTTCTTC,CASSAGTGTMNEQFF
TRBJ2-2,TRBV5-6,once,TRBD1,TGTGCCAGCAGCTCCTATCTGCCGGGACAGGGGTTCGCCGGGGAGCTGTTTTTT,CASSSYLPGQGFAGELFF
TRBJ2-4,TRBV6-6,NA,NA,TGTGCCAGCAGTTACAGGGTATCGGACATTCAGTACTTC,CASSYRVSDIQYF
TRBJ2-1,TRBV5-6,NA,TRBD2,TGTGCCAGCAGCTTGGCCGGGGGGGCAGGAAGTGAGCAGTTCTTC,CASSLAGGAGSEQFF
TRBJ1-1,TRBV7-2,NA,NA,TGTGCCAGCAGCTTCCGGGGATCGGGGAACACTGAAGCTTTCTTT,CASSFRGSGNTEAFF
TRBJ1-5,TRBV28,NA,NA,TGTGCCAGCAGTTTATTGGGCGGCAATCAGCCCCAGCATTTT,CASSLLGGNQPQHF
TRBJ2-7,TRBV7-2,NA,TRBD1,TGTGCCAGCAGCCCACGCTGGACAGGGAGTCCCTCCTACGAGCAGTACTTC,CASSPRWTGSPSYEQYF
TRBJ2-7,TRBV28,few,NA,TGTGCCAGCAATCGCGTCGGGGGCGTTTACGAGCAGTACTTC,CASNRVGGVYEQYF
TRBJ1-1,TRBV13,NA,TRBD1,TGTGCCAGCAGCTTAGGCCACGACAGGGCAGATGAAGCTTTCTTT,CASSLGHDRADEAFF
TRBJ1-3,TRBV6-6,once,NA,TGTGCCAGCAGAACAAGCGAGACTGGAAACACCATATATTTT,CASRTSETGNTIYF
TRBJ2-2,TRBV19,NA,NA,TGTGCCAGTAGTATAGAGGGGGGCCCCGGGGAGCTGTTTTTT,CASSIEGGPGELFF
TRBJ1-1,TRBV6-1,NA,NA,TGTGCCAGCAGTGAAGCGGGTAGGGACCCTGAAGCTTTCTTT,CASSEAGRDPEAFF
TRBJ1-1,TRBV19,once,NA,TGTGCCAGTAGATATACAGGCAACGTGAACACTGAAGCTTTCTTT,CASRYTGNVNTEAFF